Below are 8 T cell receptor beta chains sequenced from a single sample in a study of T cells in Graves' hyperthyroidism and ophthalmopathy. The investigators amplified TCR beta CDR3 regions from RNA transcripts. The study used the HTBI primer set for a first-round RT-PCR of the TCR CDR3. TCRdb called the multiplex PCR reads again in MiXCR, with one record for every CDR3 protein. This table holds approximately 370,000 distinct CDR3 sequences, under 15% found once. What was sequenced was blood. The origin of the receptors is a woman under 40 with Graves' hyperthyroidism.

This clonotype was observed a handful of times. This chain links TRBV28 with TRBJ1-6; the match to TRBD1 covers 10 bases. The ends lost 3 bases at V and 11 bases at J; junction bases unmatched: 19. Germline CDR1 reads MDHEN; CDR2 reads SYDVKM. This CDR3 is 19 amino acids long. The CDR3 sequence: CASSFAPGQGFQYFPPLHF. In DNA form, the CDR3 reads TGTGCCAGCAGTTTTGCCCCGGGACAGGGGTTTCAATATTTTCCACCCCTCCACTTT.

This clonotype was seen a handful of times. The rearrangement joins TRBV27 to TRBJ1-6, with D tentatively TRBD1 (5 bases). CDR3 length equals 12 residues. The germline gives CDR1 MNHEY, CDR2 SMNVEV (reference sequence). Trimming stripped 8 bases from V and 4 bases from J, with 6 bases between. The DNA of the CDR3 is TGTGCCAGCGGGGGATATAATTCACCCCTCCACTTT. Translation gives CASGGYNSPLHF.

This chain joins TRBV2 and TRBJ2-2; perhaps TRBD2 as D (6 bases). This CDR3 is built from 15 residues. Germline V lookup: CDR1 SNHLY, CDR2 FYNNEI. V gave up 4 bases and J gave up 9 bases, with 18 bases separating them. The CDR3 sequence is CASSVSAGLHRELFF. CDR3 in DNA: TGTGCCAGCAGTGTGTCAGCGGGCCTTCACCGGGAGCTGTTTTTT.

The chain employs TRBV4-1 and TRBJ2-2; D not certain. Trimming took 0 bases from V and 4 from J, leaving 15 bases between them. Germline V gene sequence: CDR1 MGHRA, CDR2 YSYEKL. The CDR3 loop spans 17 amino acids. CDR3 amino acids: CASSQDARGRSTGELFF. The CDR3 DNA follows: TGCGCCAGCAGCCAAGATGCGCGAGGAAGAAGCACCGGGGAGCTGTTTTTT.

A word on this clonotype: The junction differs from germline at one of its ends, possibly a read error. The chain couples TRBV10-3 to TRBJ2-1; possibly TRBD2 for D (5 bases). The CDR3 is 13 residues long. CDR1 is ENHRY and CDR2 is SYGVKD in the germline V gene. Written as DNA, the CDR3 is TGTGCCATCAATCGGGGTTCAGACAATCAGCAGTTCTTC. Amino acids: CAINRGSDNQQFF.

This clonotype occurred a few times. The chain links TRBV13 to TRBJ2-3; 10 bases match TRBD2. Trimming at V came to 9 bases and at J to 2 bases, leaving 2 bases not matched to a gene. The CDR3 has 13 amino acids. The V gene's germline CDR1 is PRHDT and CDR2 FYEKMQ (reference sequence). The CDR3 protein is CASTSGDTDTQYF. CDR3 bases: TGTGCCAGTACTAGCGGGGACACAGATACGCAGTATTTT.

The V and J genes are TRBV20-1 and TRBJ1-2, with D unclear. Trimming left V 7 bases short and J 0 bases short, with 15 bases between. Germline CDR1 reads DFQATT; CDR2 reads SNEGSKA (reference sequence). The CDR3 length is 14 residues. DNA of the CDR3: TGCAGTGTTAGTAGGCCCGTAGCTAACTATGGCTACACCTTC. This translates into CSVSRPVANYGYTF.

The rearrangement joins TRBV4-1 to TRBJ2-5, with D perhaps matching TRBD1 (5 bases). The CDR3 sequence is 16 residues long. V lost 3 bases to trimming and J lost 1 base, with 15 bases between them. Germline V gene sequence: CDR1 MGHRA, CDR2 YSYEKL. For the CDR3, the DNA is TGCGCCAGCAGCCAGGAAGCTAGGACAACCCAAGAGACCCAGTACTTC. Encoded protein: CASSQEARTTQETQYF.